This T cell receptor (beta chain) was found in a study of tumor-infiltrating lymphocytes in localized non-small cell lung cancer (dated by TCRdb to 2020 to 2023). In the study overall: Several histologies were represented in the cohort, which also included both smokers and never-smokers as well as patients whose samples were collected after neoadjuvant chemotherapy. From each patient came resected tumor tissue plus uninvolved lung tissue from that same patient, and the uninvolved lung tissue was described as non-adjacent to the tumor. For 55 patients, immunoSEQ T-cell fraction was compared between paired tumor and uninvolved lung. Alongside flow cytometry, multiplex immunofluorescence, RNA-seq, exome sequencing and proteomics, TCR sequencing was applied to the same patients as one of several integrated assays. In total, the ICON cohort was made up of 150 or so surgical patients who had localized non-small cell lung cancer and whose tumors were resected. What the work shows at the level of the full study, not this receptor alone: Because different assays used different pieces of the same tissue, intratumor heterogeneity could not be separated from technical variation. No difference in TCR-derived T-cell fraction was observed between the flow cytometry-defined immunotypes IM1 (good prognosis) and IM2 (poor prognosis). Consistent with immunofluorescence CD3 counts, TCRbeta sequencing supported greater T cell infiltration in tumors than in uninvolved lung tissue. Because assay coverage varied across patients depending on available tissue quantity, TCR sequencing was performed for only a subset of the cohort.

For this clone: The antigen it recognizes is unknown. Base quality data are lacking; no much larger clone is found one base away.

Trimming accounts for 2 bases at V and 4 bases at J, while the number of junction bases matched to no gene is 10. Including cysteine and phenylalanine, the CDR3 has 17 amino acids. Left in the record is the CDR3 DNA by itself, 51 bases read in frame from the first base. The germline V gene sets CDR1 to SGHTA and CDR2 to FQGNSA. The first patient joined ICON in 2016, and enrollment wrapped up when the last patient was enrolled in the second half of 2018. Fresh tumor and matched uninvolved tissue for in-depth immune analyses, including TCR sequencing, were collected from a subcohort of approximately 82 patients. DNA isolated from bulk tissue, without cell sorting, was used for TCR sequencing. TCR sequencing with the immunoSEQ assay provided the T-cell fraction in tumor and uninvolved lung tissue. In the authors' own workflow: In the survival analysis, patients were divided into a high T-cell fraction group (upper tertile) and a low T-cell fraction group (lower two tertiles), and the two groups were compared using a log-rank test. A signed-rank test was used to test differences in T-cell fraction between paired tumor and uninvolved lung samples. This immuneACCESS table, as held by TCRdb, lists in-frame sequences with V and J called but not all clones. Of the missing ones, under half trace to an unresolved V gene in checked studies; the others have no known cause. From that table come the V and J calls and clone size; the DNA was used to work out D and trimming. The sample table contains approximately 7,400 clones; only one count was recorded for just under 65% of them. In total, the top ten clones hold around 13% of the sample.

The rearrangement joined TRBV7-2 to TRBJ2-5, with TRBD2 identical over 10 junction bases. The TCR originated in a human donor with non-small cell lung cancer. The sample taken for sequencing was uninvolved lung tissue not adjacent to the tumor. The CDR3: CASSLSGLAMGGETQYF. The DNA sequence is as follows: TGTGCCAGCAGCTTATCGGGACTAGCGATGGGGGGAGAGACCCAGTACTTC.